The clone carrying this T cell receptor beta chain was counted a few times. Its target is not known. Quantitative 5'-RACE with molecular barcodes produced the TCR beta libraries. One entry per CDR3 protein results from TCRdb running MiXCR on the 5' RACE reads. The sample holds about 750,000 distinct CDR3 sequences, around a fifth seen once. The sample originates from a study of CD8 T cells in ankylosing spondylitis. Study-level findings and limits: Reportedly, disease-linked clones are significantly enriched in ankylosing spondylitis patients' matched synovial fluid. Disease-linked clones had a CD8+ phenotype and relatively low frequency in peripheral blood. Within ankylosing spondylitis blood, a TCR beta motif made up of eight or nine highly homologous variants appeared to be characteristic.

The CDR3 is 17 residues long. V dropped 3 bases and J dropped 6 bases, with 18 bases sitting between them. The germline V gene has CDR1 SEHNR and CDR2 FQNEAQ (reference sequence). The TCR was taken from a male donor with ankylosing spondylitis. The J gene is TRBJ1-6, the V gene TRBV7-9; TRBD1 is a possible D gene (6 bases). The sequenced sample was blood, either unsorted or a sorted T cell fraction (not recorded which). CDR3 region: CASSLGGVGGVNSPLHF. The CDR3, as DNA: TGTGCCAGCAGCTTGGGGGGAGTGGGGGGCGTTAATTCACCCCTCCACTTT.